This T cell receptor beta chain comes out of a study of blood T cells in healthy people across ages. This clonotype was seen a handful of times. Germline CDR1 SGHTA, CDR2 FQGNSA. V lost 1 base and J lost 1, with 7 bases in between. The CDR3 runs to 14 residues. The second PCR ran about 7 to 12 cycles with a sample-barcoded 5' primer and J-beta primers. In TCRdb, the 5' RACE reads were re-called with MiXCR into one record per CDR3 protein. In the table there are approximately 580,000 distinct CDR3 sequences, around 24% of which are singletons. The same specimen was also included in a second study, on T cells of mothers and their children. That report notes: Nine systemically healthy Caucasian donors: three mothers, six children. There were over 9 million TCR beta CDR3 reads from each mother and around 2.7 million from each child. For unrelated pairs as for related ones, thymic selection shapes TCR recombination output similarly. Relative to unrelated pairs, biologically related mother-child dyads exhibited marginally greater, non-significant overlap.

The gene calls are TRBV7-2 and TRBJ1-2; D not certain. This clonotype originated in a boy aged 5-17 years in good health. The material sequenced was blood. CDR3 loop: CASSLVGVNYGYTF. The CDR3 coding sequence is TGTGCCAGCAGCTTAGTCGGGGTTAACTATGGCTACACCTTC.